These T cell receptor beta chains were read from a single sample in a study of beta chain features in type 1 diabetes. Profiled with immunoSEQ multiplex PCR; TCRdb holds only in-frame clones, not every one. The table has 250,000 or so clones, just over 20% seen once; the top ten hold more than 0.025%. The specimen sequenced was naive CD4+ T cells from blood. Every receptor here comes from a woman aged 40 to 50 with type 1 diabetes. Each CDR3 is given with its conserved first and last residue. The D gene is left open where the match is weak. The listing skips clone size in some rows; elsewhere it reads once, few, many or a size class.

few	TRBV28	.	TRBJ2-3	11	TGTGCCAGCAGGAAATCGGGATCGGGGTATTTT	CASRKSGSGYF
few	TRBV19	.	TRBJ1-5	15	TGTGCCAGTAGTATGAACAGTTATAGCAATCAGCCCCAGCATTTT	CASSMNSYSNQPQHF
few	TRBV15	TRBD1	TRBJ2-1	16	TGTGCCACCAGCAGGGCAGGGGGCCTCACCTACAATGAGCAGTTCTTC	CATSRAGGLTYNEQFF
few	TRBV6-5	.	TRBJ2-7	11	TGTGCCAGCAGGGGGGCGCGCGAGCAGTACTTC	CASRGAREQYF
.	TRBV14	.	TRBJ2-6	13	TGTGCCAGCAGCCAGGGCGCGTTTCGCGTCCTGACTTTC	CASSQGAFRVLTF
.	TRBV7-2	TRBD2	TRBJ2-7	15	TGTGCCAGCAGGTTAGCGGGAGGCTCATCCTACGAGCAGTACTTC	CASRLAGGSSYEQYF
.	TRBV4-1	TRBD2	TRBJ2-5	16	TGCGCCAGCAGCCAAGCCGGGACTAGCGGGAGTGAGACCCAGTACTTC	CASSQAGTSGSETQYF
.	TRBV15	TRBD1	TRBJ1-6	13	TGTGCCACCACCCTGACAGGGACGTCACCCCTCCACTTT	CATTLTGTSPLHF
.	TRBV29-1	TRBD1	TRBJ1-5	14	TGCAGCGTTGGAGGGACAGGACTAGATCAGCCCCAGCATTTT	CSVGGTGLDQPQHF
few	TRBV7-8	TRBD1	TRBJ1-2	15	TGTGCCAGCAGCTTAACAGGGGCCCAGAACTATGGCTACACCTTC	CASSLTGAQNYGYTF
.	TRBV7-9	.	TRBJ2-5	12	TGTGCCAGCAGCCTTATAGCGGAGACCCAGTACTTC	CASSLIAETQYF
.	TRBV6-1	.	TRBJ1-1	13	TGTGCCAGCAGTGAACGGGGGAACACTGAAGCTTTCTTT	CASSERGNTEAFF
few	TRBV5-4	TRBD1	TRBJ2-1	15	TGTGCCAGCAGCTCCGCCGGGACAGACTACAATGAGCAGTTCTTC	CASSSAGTDYNEQFF
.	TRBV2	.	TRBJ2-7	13	TGTGCCAGCAGTGACAGGGTACCTTACGAGCAGTACTTC	CASSDRVPYEQYF
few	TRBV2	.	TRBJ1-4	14	TGTGCCAGCAGTGTACAGGGACGTAATGAAAAACTGTTTTTT	CASSVQGRNEKLFF
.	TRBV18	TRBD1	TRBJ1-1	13	TGTGCCAGCTCAGGGGACAGGAACACTGAAGCTTTCTTT	CASSGDRNTEAFF
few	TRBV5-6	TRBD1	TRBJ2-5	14	TGTGCCAGCAGCCAGGACAGGGGCCAAGAGACCCAGTACTTC	CASSQDRGQETQYF
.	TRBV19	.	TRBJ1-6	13	TGTGCCAGTATGGGGCCTGGCGGTTCACCCCTCCACTTT	CASMGPGGSPLHF
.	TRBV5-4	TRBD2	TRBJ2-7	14	TGTGCCAGCAGAGAAGCGGGAGGGATCTACGAGCAGTACTTC	CASREAGGIYEQYF
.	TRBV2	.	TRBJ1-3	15	TGTGCCAGCACTCTAGGGAGGGGCTCTGGAAACACCATATATTTT	CASTLGRGSGNTIYF
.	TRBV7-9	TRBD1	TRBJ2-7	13	TGTGCCAGCAGCTGGCAGGGGGCGGACGAGCAGTACTTC	CASSWQGADEQYF
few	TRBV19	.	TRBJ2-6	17	TGTGCCAGTAGTACCTTCGGGCGGGTACGCGGGGCCAACGTCCTGACTTTC	CASSTFGRVRGANVLTF
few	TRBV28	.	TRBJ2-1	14	TGTGCCAGCAGTTTATGGGGTCGGGACAATGAGCAGTTCTTC	CASSLWGRDNEQFF
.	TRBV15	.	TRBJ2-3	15	TGTGCCACCAGCAGAGTGGTAGGGGGTACAGATACGCAGTATTTT	CATSRVVGGTDTQYF
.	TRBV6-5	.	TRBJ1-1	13	TGTGCCAGCAGTTCACAGGGCGGCACTGAAGCTTTCTTT	CASSSQGGTEAFF
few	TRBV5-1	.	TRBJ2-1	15	TGCGCCAGCAGCTTGACGGTTAGCTCCTACAATGAGCAGTTCTTC	CASSLTVSSYNEQFF
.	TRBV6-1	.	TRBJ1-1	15	TGTGCCAGCAGTGAGTCCTCGGGTATGAACACTGAAGCTTTCTTT	CASSESSGMNTEAFF
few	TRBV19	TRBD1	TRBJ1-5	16	TGTGCCAGTAGTACCCGGACAGGGGAGAGCAATCAGCCCCAGCATTTT	CASSTRTGESNQPQHF
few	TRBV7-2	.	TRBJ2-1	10	TGTGCCAGCAGGGGAGGTGAGCAGTTCTTC	CASRGGEQFF
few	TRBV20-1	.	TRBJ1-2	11	TGCAGTCCGGTGAGGAAGGATGGCTACACCTTC	CSPVRKDGYTF
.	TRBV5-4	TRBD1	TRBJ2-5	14	TGTGCCAGCAGCCTACAGGGGGTCCGAGAGACCCAGTACTTC	CASSLQGVRETQYF
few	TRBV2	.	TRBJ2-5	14	TGTGCCAGCAGTGAATCTACCGCGCTGGAGACCCAGTACTTC	CASSESTALETQYF
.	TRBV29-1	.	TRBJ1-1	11	TGCAGCGTTGATAAAAACACTGAAGCTTTCTTT	CSVDKNTEAFF
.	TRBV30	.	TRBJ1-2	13	TGTGCCTGGAGTTTCGTGCCCACGGATGGCTACACCTTC	CAWSFVPTDGYTF
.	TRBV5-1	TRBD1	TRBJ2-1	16	TGCGCCAGCAGCCCGCCCGGGACAGAGGAAACGAATGAGCAGTTCTTC	CASSPPGTEETNEQFF
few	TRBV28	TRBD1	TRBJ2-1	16	TGTGCCAGCAGTTTGGGGACAGGCGGACCCTACAATGAGCAGTTCTTC	CASSLGTGGPYNEQFF
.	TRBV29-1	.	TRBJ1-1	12	TGCAAGGCGGGAGGTCCCAACACTGAAGCTTTCTTT	CKAGGPNTEAFF
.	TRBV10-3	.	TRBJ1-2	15	TGTGCCATCAGTGAGGGTCAGGGCGGCTCCTATGGCTACACCTTC	CAISEGQGGSYGYTF
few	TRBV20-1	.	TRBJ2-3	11	TGCAGTGCCTCCCGCACAGATACGCAGTATTTT	CSASRTDTQYF
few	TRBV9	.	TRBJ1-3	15	TGTGCCAGCAGCCCGCGGGACTTTGCCGGAAACACCATATATTTT	CASSPRDFAGNTIYF
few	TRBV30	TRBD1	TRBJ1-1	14	TGTGCCTGGAGTGGGCGACAGGGGAACACTGAAGCTTTCTTT	CAWSGRQGNTEAFF
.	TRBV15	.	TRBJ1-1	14	TGTGCCACCAGCAGAGGAGACAGAAACACTGAAGCTTTCTTT	CATSRGDRNTEAFF